The clone carrying this T cell receptor beta chain was seen many times. The antigen is undetermined. TCRdb called the reads again in MiXCR, with one record for every CDR3 protein. Of approximately 170,000 distinct CDR3 sequences listed, about an eighth were seen once; the top ten hold 25% to 30%. This record comes from a study of T cell repertoires in cytomegalovirus infection. V dropped 9 bases and J dropped 4; count of bases not matched to a gene: 5. CDR3 length: 13 residues. The V gene's germline CDR1 is MDHEN and CDR2 SYDVKM. The study, taken as a whole, reports: Cumulative frequency of public TCR beta families picked out carriers of CMV plus the relevant HLA.

The source is a human donor in good health (CMV status not recorded). Some clones in this sample may be carry-over from other donors' samples. This chain connects TRBV28 to TRBJ1-2; TRBD1 aligns across 10 bases. What was sequenced was PBMCs. As DNA, the CDR3 is TGTGCCAGTGGGACAGGGGATTCCTATGGCTACACCTTC. It specifies CASGTGDSYGYTF.